This TCR delta chain is from a study of gammadelta T cells in human blood. Of note for this clone: This DNA translates differently at residue 13 from the TCRdb protein, which is that of a much larger clone; a read error is likely, and the protein shown is the DNA's own translation.

CDR1 is GEAIGNYY and CDR2 is EKD in the germline V gene. The CDR3 totals 18 residues. TCRdb applied CATT to the RT-PCR reads for clone calling. The repertoire holds about 770 delta-chain clones, with 53% as singletons. The sequenced sample was Vgamma9Vdelta2 gamma-delta T cells from infant blood. This clonotype originated in a human donor. The chain links TRDV2 to TRDJ3, with 8 nucleotides matching TRDD3. This CDR3 reads CACDTGGSSSWDARQMFF. The CDR3 DNA sequence: TGTGCCTGTGACACTGGGGGATCAAGCTCCTGGGACGCCCGACAGATGTTTTTC.